This TCR beta chain was profiled in a study of shared clonotypes between healthy human individuals. Across the whole study: CD4 naive and memory got three plates each, CD8 naive two, CD8 memory one.

Adult donors, all healthy and HIV-negative, had no recent acute infections or vaccinations. Every donor was a Caucasian adult from Nashville, Tennessee. Pooled CD45RO+ cells and CCR7-negative CD45RA+ TemRA cells made up CD8 memory. This CDR3 is built from 15 residues. Looked up from germline, CDR1 is SGHVS and CDR2 is FQNEAQ. V was trimmed by 5 bases and J by 3 bases, leaving 17 bases between them. Repertoires were generated with immunoSEQ multiplex PCR, while TCRdb's copy carries only in-frame clones and drops some. Of roughly 76,000 clones in the sample, about 63% were seen once. Input material: memory CD8+ T cells sorted from blood. Noted subset: CD45RO+ cells pooled with CCR7-negative TemRA cells. The gene calls are TRBV7-8 and TRBJ2-7; no firm D call. The receptor was isolated from a man aged 25 to 45 in good health. CDR3: CASSQGIDDFYEQYF. DNA of the CDR3: TGTGCCAGCAGCCAAGGGATTGACGACTTCTACGAGCAGTACTTC.